This TCR beta chain was captured in a study of cytomegalovirus exposure and HLA in healthy donors. The study, taken as a whole, reports: Researchers reportedly found TCR beta sequences accurately predicted most subjects' HLA-A and HLA-B alleles.

This clone was detected only a few times. The target antigen is unknown. With 60 Vbeta and 13 Jbeta primers, the PCR was carried out. Assay used: immunoSEQ multiplex PCR; TCRdb lists only in-frame clones, some missing. The sample contains more than 100,000 clones, more than 75% of which appear only once. Trimming left V 3 bases short and J 8 bases short, with 8 bases between. The germline gives CDR1 DFQATT, CDR2 SNEGSKA (reference sequence). CDR3 size: 11 residues. What was sequenced was PBMCs. The chain couples TRBV20-1 to TRBJ2-1; maybe TRBD1 (5 bases). The sequence was collected from a male donor in good health and CMV-seronegative. The CDR3 protein is CSASRAHEQFF. CDR3 DNA: TGCAGTGCTAGCAGGGCCCATGAGCAGTTCTTC.